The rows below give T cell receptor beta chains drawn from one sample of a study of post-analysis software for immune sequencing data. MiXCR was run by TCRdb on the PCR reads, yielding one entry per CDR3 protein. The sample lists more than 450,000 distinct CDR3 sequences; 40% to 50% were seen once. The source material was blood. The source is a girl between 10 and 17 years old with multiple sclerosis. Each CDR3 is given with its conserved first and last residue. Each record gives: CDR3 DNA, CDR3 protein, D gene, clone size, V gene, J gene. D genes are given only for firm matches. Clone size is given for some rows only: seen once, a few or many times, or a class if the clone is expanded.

CDR3nt: TGTGCCAGCAGTCCCCGGGGGAGGGCCAAAAACATTCAGTACTTC
CDR3aa: CASSPRGRAKNIQYF
d_gene: -
abundance: -
v_gene: TRBV12-3/TRBV12-4
j_gene: TRBJ2-4

CDR3nt: TGTGCCAGCAGGGAACCGGGACTAGCGGGAGTCCGGAATGAGCAGTTCTTC
CDR3aa: CASREPGLAGVRNEQFF
d_gene: TRBD2
abundance: -
v_gene: TRBV5-5
j_gene: TRBJ2-1

CDR3nt: TGTGCCATCAGTGAGTTCGAGGACAATGAGCAGTTCTTC
CDR3aa: CAISEFEDNEQFF
d_gene: -
abundance: -
v_gene: TRBV10-3
j_gene: TRBJ2-1

CDR3nt: TGTGCCAGCAGCAGTCCCGGGACTTCCTACGAGCAGTACTTC
CDR3aa: CASSSPGTSYEQYF
d_gene: -
abundance: -
v_gene: TRBV5-5
j_gene: TRBJ2-7

CDR3nt: TGCGCCAGCAGCTTTGGCGGGTACCAAGAGACCCAGTACTTC
CDR3aa: CASSFGGYQETQYF
d_gene: -
abundance: -
v_gene: TRBV5-1
j_gene: TRBJ2-5

CDR3nt: TGCGCCAGCAGCTTACCTAGCGATACCTACGAGCAGTACTTC
CDR3aa: CASSLPSDTYEQYF
d_gene: -
abundance: -
v_gene: TRBV5-1
j_gene: TRBJ2-7

CDR3nt: TGTGCCAGCAGTATCGGGACAGGCCTCTACGAGCAGTACTTC
CDR3aa: CASSIGTGLYEQYF
d_gene: TRBD1
abundance: -
v_gene: TRBV25-1
j_gene: TRBJ2-7

CDR3nt: TGCAGCGTTTGGGGAGGGCGCCGCCGCACAGATACGCAGTATTTT
CDR3aa: CSVWGGRRRTDTQYF
d_gene: TRBD2
abundance: few
v_gene: TRBV29-1
j_gene: TRBJ2-3

CDR3nt: TGCAGTGCTAGAGTCCCACTTGGGCAGGGGATAGCCAAAAACATTCAGTACTTC
CDR3aa: CSARVPLGQGIAKNIQYF
d_gene: -
abundance: few
v_gene: TRBV20-1
j_gene: TRBJ2-4

CDR3nt: TGTGCCAGCAACTCGGGGAGGACGAAATCCTACGAGCAGTACTTC
CDR3aa: CASNSGRTKSYEQYF
d_gene: -
abundance: -
v_gene: TRBV13
j_gene: TRBJ2-7

CDR3nt: TGTGCCAGCAGTGAAGCACAGGGGAGAATGAACACTGAAGCTTTCTTT
CDR3aa: CASSEAQGRMNTEAFF
d_gene: TRBD1
abundance: few
v_gene: TRBV6-1
j_gene: TRBJ1-1

CDR3nt: TGTGCCAGCAGCCCGTGGGACGGATCCTACGAGCAGTACTTC
CDR3aa: CASSPWDGSYEQYF
d_gene: -
abundance: -
v_gene: TRBV5-5
j_gene: TRBJ2-7

CDR3nt: TGCGCCAGCAGCCCCGATCTGGGGCAGGTCTCCTACGAGCAGTACTTC
CDR3aa: CASSPDLGQVSYEQYF
d_gene: -
abundance: -
v_gene: TRBV5-1
j_gene: TRBJ2-7

CDR3nt: TGCGCCAGCAGCTTGGGTGGGACAGGGTACACTGAAGCTTTCTTT
CDR3aa: CASSLGGTGYTEAFF
d_gene: TRBD1
abundance: few
v_gene: TRBV5-1
j_gene: TRBJ1-1

CDR3nt: TGTGCCAGCAGCGTAGCTGGAGGGGACTACAATGAGCAGTTCTTC
CDR3aa: CASSVAGGDYNEQFF
d_gene: -
abundance: -
v_gene: TRBV9
j_gene: TRBJ2-1

CDR3nt: TGTGCCAGCAGTCAGGGGGCAGGAGGCTCTGGGGCCAACGTCCTGACTTTC
CDR3aa: CASSQGAGGSGANVLTF
d_gene: TRBD1
abundance: -
v_gene: TRBV7-9
j_gene: TRBJ2-6

CDR3nt: TGTGCCAGCAGCTCATCTCCGGGACTAGCGGGGAATGAGCAGTTCTTC
CDR3aa: CASSSSPGLAGNEQFF
d_gene: TRBD2
abundance: -
v_gene: TRBV3-1
j_gene: TRBJ2-1

CDR3nt: TGTGCCAGCAGTTACCGGGGCGGAGGGGGATTCTATGGCTACACCTTC
CDR3aa: CASSYRGGGGFYGYTF
d_gene: -
abundance: few
v_gene: TRBV6-5
j_gene: TRBJ1-2

CDR3nt: TGTGCCAGCAGTCCCCTCGGGACAGATAATGAGCAGTTCTTC
CDR3aa: CASSPLGTDNEQFF
d_gene: TRBD1
abundance: -
v_gene: TRBV27
j_gene: TRBJ2-1

CDR3nt: TGCGCCAGCAGCCAAGAAAACGGTGGCCAGCAGTACTTC
CDR3aa: CASSQENGGQQYF
d_gene: -
abundance: few
v_gene: TRBV5-1
j_gene: TRBJ2-7

CDR3nt: TGCGCCAGCAGCGTAGGGGTTAATGAAAAACTGTTTTTT
CDR3aa: CASSVGVNEKLFF
d_gene: -
abundance: few
v_gene: TRBV4-1
j_gene: TRBJ1-4